This TCR beta chain was obtained from a study of blood T cell repertoires in COVID-19. This CDR3 has 16 amino acids. The V and J ends lost 4 bases and 1 base, in that order; junction bases with no gene match: 8. Germline loops: CDR1 SGHRS, CDR2 YFSETQ. TCRdb keeps only in-frame clones here, not all; method: immunoSEQ multiplex PCR. The sample gives about 91,000 clones, approximately 90% of which show up once; 4.8% is in the top ten. The sequenced material came from peripheral blood. The rearrangement uses TRBV5-1 and TRBJ2-5; 9 bases align to TRBD2. The TCR sequence derives from a woman older than 75 with active COVID-19. Here the CDR3 reads CASSTGLARGQETQYF. The CDR3 DNA is TGCGCCAGCAGCACCGGACTAGCGCGGGGCCAAGAGACCCAGTACTTC.